This T cell receptor (beta chain) is drawn from a study of T cells in Graves' hyperthyroidism and ophthalmopathy. Losses at the gene ends were 5 bases for V and 1 base for J; bases not matched to a gene: 6. The CDR3 has 15 amino acids. The TCR beta CDR3 regions underwent amplification using RNA transcripts as the source. The TCR CDR3 was amplified in a first-round RT-PCR using the HTBI primer set. MiXCR, applied by TCRdb to the multiplex PCR reads, yields one record per CDR3 protein. The repertoire holds around 350,000 distinct CDR3 sequences, about 18% seen once, with 3.7% in the top ten. This clonotype was found many times.

The sequence derives from a woman between 18 and 30 years old with Graves' hyperthyroidism. Input material: blood. The V and J genes are TRBV12-3 or TRBV12-4 and TRBJ1-1; 8 nucleotides agree with TRBD1. Here the CDR3 reads CASSPGGGWNTEAFF. Written as DNA, the CDR3 is TGTGCCAGCAGTCCAGGGGGCGGATGGAACACTGAAGCTTTCTTT.